These 31 T cell receptor beta chains were sequenced from one sample in a study of OX40 agonist ivuxolimab in advanced cancers. Generated by immunoSEQ multiplex PCR, the TCRdb table keeps only in-frame clones and is missing some. The sample has tens of thousands of clones, roughly 87% seen once. Sequenced here: CD4+ or CD8+ T cells sorted from blood, sampled in a trial of the OX40 agonist ivuxolimab. The receptors were sampled from an adult with an advanced solid tumor such as melanoma, head and neck, liver or kidney cancer.

The chain links TRBV20-1 to TRBJ2-1; D not resolved. The CDR3 is made up of 11 amino acids. The V gene lost 5 bases and the J gene lost 8 bases, with 10 bases spanning the gap. Germline V CDR1 and CDR2: DFQATT, SNEGSKA (reference sequence). CDR3 loop: CSALKVDEQFF. CDR3 nucleotides: TGCAGTGCTCTTAAGGTTGATGAGCAGTTCTTC.

The chain has TRBV13 and TRBJ1-3, with TRBD1 matching 10 bases. Germline-derived CDR1 and CDR2 are PRHDT and FYEKMQ (reference sequence). There are 16 residues in the CDR3. With V trimmed by 5 bases and J by 8 bases, 12 bases remained unmatched. CDR3 protein: CASSAKAGTGVDTIYF. The CDR3 bases are TGTGCCAGCAGCGCTAAAGCCGGGACAGGGGTGGACACCATATATTTT.

The chain has TRBV18 and TRBJ1-2, with D tentatively TRBD1 (5 bases). This CDR3 comprises 17 residues. Germline-derived CDR1 and CDR2 are KGHSH and LQKENI. The V gene lost 5 bases and the J gene lost 4 bases, with 23 bases spanning the gap. The DNA of the CDR3 is TGTGCCAGCTCATTTTCGGCAGGAGGGGCCCTTTCCTATGGCTACACCTTC. Its protein product is CASSFSAGGALSYGYTF.

Here the CDR3 DNA reads TGCAGCGTTGGGGGGACACCTGGAAACACCATATATTTT. As protein: CSVGGTPGNTIYF. This sequence joins TRBV29-1 and TRBJ1-3; D may be TRBD1 (6 bases). CDR1 and CDR2 from the germline V gene are SQVTM and ANQGSEA. V was cut by 4 bases and J by 2 bases, with 9 bases left in between. The CDR3 has 13 amino acids.

J is TRBJ1-5 and V is TRBV6-5; D is ambiguous. The V gene lost 0 bases and the J gene lost 6 bases, with 9 bases spanning the gap. The CDR3 extends over 14 amino acids. CDR1 and CDR2 (germline): MNHEY, SVGAGI. DNA of the CDR3: TGTGCCAGCAGTTACTCGATGGGTATTCAGCCCCAGCATTTT. Amino acid sequence: CASSYSMGIQPQHF.

V and J are TRBV5-1 and TRBJ2-3; 10 nucleotides align to TRBD2. The germline V gene encodes CDR1 SGHRS and CDR2 YFSETQ. Germline trimming cut 4 bases from V and 5 bases from J; bases unmatched to any gene: 7. The CDR3 has 15 amino acids. The CDR3 nucleotides are TGCGCCAGCAGCCGGCTAGCGGGAGATTTAGATACGCAGTATTTT. Translated, it gives CASSRLAGDLDTQYF.

The rearrangement links TRBV6-5 to TRBJ2-7, with TRBD1 identical over 9 bases. This CDR3 spans 14 amino acids. The V gene's germline CDR1 is MNHEY and CDR2 SVGAGI. The trim removed 7 bases at V and 5 bases at J, leaving 9 bases unmatched. The CDR3 region is CASTQGQGFDEQYF. The CDR3 DNA follows: TGTGCCAGCACCCAGGGACAGGGATTTGACGAGCAGTACTTC.

J is TRBJ2-1 and V is TRBV29-1; 8 bases line up with TRBD2. This CDR3 has 14 amino acids. Trimming took 6 bases from V and 5 from J; bases not matched to a gene: 9. CDR1 is SQVTM and CDR2 is ANQGSEA in the germline V gene. CDR3 in amino acids: CSVEEAGVNNEQFF. The CDR3 region has the DNA TGCAGCGTCGAGGAAGCGGGAGTGAACAATGAGCAGTTCTTC.

A single count supports this clone. The chain uses TRBV28 and TRBJ2-7, with a weak D call TRBD1 (6 bases). The CDR3 extends over 15 amino acids. The germline V and J ends were trimmed by 5 bases and 0 bases, with 14 bases remaining between them. Germline lookup yields CDR1 MDHEN and CDR2 SYDVKM. The CDR3 loop is CASSGYRVSSYEQYF. CDR3 coding DNA: TGTGCCAGCAGTGGTTACAGGGTTAGCTCCTACGAGCAGTACTTC.

The table lists this clone with a few counts. The chain recombines TRBV14 with TRBJ2-4; D is uncertain. This CDR3 comprises 14 residues. Trimming pared 1 base from V and 7 bases from J, leaving 11 bases between. CDR1 is SGHDN, CDR2 FVKESK, per germline. The CDR3 coding sequence is TGTGCCAGCAGCCAAGGGGCTAAATCGAACATTCAGTACTTC. It encodes CASSQGAKSNIQYF.

This sequence joins TRBV18 and TRBJ2-4, with a tentative D call TRBD1 (5 bases). The CDR3 totals 15 residues. V was trimmed by 3 bases and J by 0 bases, leaving 9 bases between them. Germline V gives CDR1 KGHSH, CDR2 LQKENI. CDR3 residues: CASSPDNVAKNIQYF. The CDR3 coding sequence is TGTGCCAGCTCACCGGACAACGTAGCCAAAAACATTCAGTACTTC. The entire variable domain, with the rest obtained from reference TRBV18 and TRBJ2-4, is as follows: NAGVMQNPRHLVRRRGQEARLRCSPMKGHSHVYWYRQLPEEGLKFMVYLQKENIIDESGMPKERFSAEFPKEGPSILRIQQVVRGDSAAYFCASSPDNVAKNIQYFGAGTRLSVL.

This sequence joins TRBV5-5 and TRBJ1-1, with unresolved D. The ends were cut back, 0 bases at V and 0 bases at J, with 9 bases in the middle. The germline gives CDR1 SGHKS, CDR2 YYEKEE (reference sequence). The CDR3 runs 15 residues. CDR3 region: CASSLVPGLNTEAFF. CDR3 nucleotides: TGTGCCAGCAGCTTGGTTCCGGGGTTGAACACTGAAGCTTTCTTT.

On this clone itself: Other nucleotide sequences in the sample specify the same CDR3. CDR3 residues: CSAGWAEETQYF. The CDR3 DNA follows: TGCAGCGCTGGATGGGCCGAAGAGACCCAGTACTTC. V and J are TRBV29-1 and TRBJ2-5; no clear D. The V and J ends lost 7 bases and 3 bases respectively, with 12 bases between them. CDR1 is SQVTM and CDR2 is ANQGSEA in the germline V gene. CDR3 length: 12 residues.

This rearrangement joins TRBV7-6 to TRBJ1-2, with 7 bases lining up with TRBD1. V gave up 2 bases and J gave up 7 bases; unmatched junction bases: 13. Germline V gene data show CDR1 as SGHVS and CDR2 as FNYEAQ. This CDR3 spans 16 amino acids. The CDR3 protein is CASSLNRQGLGGGYTF. For the CDR3, the DNA is TGTGCCAGCAGCTTAAATCGACAGGGCTTGGGAGGTGGCTACACCTTC.

V and J are TRBV30 and TRBJ2-1; D is unresolved. The CDR3 contains 11 residues. CDR1 is GTSNPN, CDR2 SVGIG, per germline (reference sequence). The V and J ends lost 2 bases and 3 bases respectively, with 2 bases between them. The chain's CDR3 is CAWSYYNEQFF. The CDR3 coding sequence is TGTGCCTGGAGTTACTACAATGAGCAGTTCTTC.

The rearrangement joins TRBV7-9 to TRBJ1-4; 9 bases fit TRBD1. The trim removed 0 bases at V and 7 bases at J, leaving 3 bases unmatched. CDR3 length: 15 residues. CDR1 is SEHNR, CDR2 FQNEAQ, per germline (reference sequence). CDR3 amino acids: CASSLAGTGIEKLFF. The CDR3 DNA sequence: TGTGCCAGCAGCTTAGCCGGGACAGGGATTGAAAAACTGTTTTTT. Full variable domain (outside the CDR3, taken from reference TRBV7-9 and TRBJ1-4): DTGVSQNPRHKITKRGQNVTFRCDPISEHNRLYWYRQTLGQGPEFLTYFQNEAQLEKSRLLSDRFSAERPKGSFSTLEIQRTEQGDSAMYLCASSLAGTGIEKLFFGSGTQLSVL.

V gene TRBV27 combines with J gene TRBJ1-1; TRBD1 matches at 7 bases. Germline CDR1 MNHEY, CDR2 SMNVEV (reference sequence). The CDR3 is made up of 17 amino acids. Trimming took 3 bases from V and 2 from J; bases not matched to a gene: 12. In DNA form, the CDR3 reads TGTGCCAGCAGTTTTAGGGGGCGCCTTGCGAAAAACACTGAAGCTTTCTTT. Translating gives CASSFRGRLAKNTEAFF.

This rearrangement joins TRBV7-2 to TRBJ1-2; D gene unclear. The CDR3 contains 15 residues. Germline V CDR1 and CDR2: SGHTA, FQGNSA. V was pared by 4 bases and J by 3 bases, with 15 bases between. The CDR3, as DNA: TGTGCCAGCAGCTCCGTATTGACCCTTTACTATGGCTACACCTTC. Amino acid sequence: CASSSVLTLYYGYTF.

V usage is TRBV5-1 and J usage is TRBJ2-3; D gene ambiguous. Germline V lookup: CDR1 SGHRS, CDR2 YFSETQ. The CDR3 length is 15 residues. Trimming stripped 0 bases from V and 1 base from J, with 9 bases between. CDR3 coding DNA: TGCGCCAGCAGCTTGGAAGCTTTCGGCACAGATACGCAGTATTTT. This sequence encodes CASSLEAFGTDTQYF.

This clone was counted between two and nine times. This sequence joins TRBV27 and TRBJ1-1, with unresolved D. The CDR3 is made up of 11 amino acids. Per the germline V gene, CDR1 is MNHEY and CDR2 is SMNVEV (reference sequence). Trimming pared 5 bases from V and 6 bases from J, leaving 7 bases between. The chain's CDR3 is CASSVTPEAFF. The CDR3 DNA follows: TGTGCCAGCAGTGTCACCCCTGAAGCTTTCTTT.

The rearrangement uses TRBV2 and TRBJ1-2, with 12 bases that match TRBD1. With 6 bases clipped from V and 6 bases from J, the junction kept 2 bases outside the gene matches. The CDR3 runs to 13 residues. Germline CDR1 is SNHLY and CDR2 is FYNNEI. In DNA, the CDR3 is TGTGCCAGCAGGGGACAGGGGGCGAATGGCTACACCTTC. As protein: CASRGQGANGYTF.

This clone was detected only a few times. The chain is built from TRBV7-2 and TRBJ2-2; D remains unclear. This CDR3 comprises 15 residues. The V end lost 5 bases, the J end lost 5 bases, and 15 bases lay between the germline ends. Germline V lookup: CDR1 SGHTA, CDR2 FQGNSA. DNA of the CDR3: TGTGCCAGCAGCCCCCCGGTAGGTGGGACCGGGGAGCTGTTTTTT. Its protein is CASSPPVGGTGELFF.

The chain combines TRBV28 with TRBJ2-1, with 10 bases fitting TRBD2. Germline-derived CDR1 and CDR2 are MDHEN and SYDVKM. The CDR3 covers 15 residues. The V and J ends lost 6 bases and 1 base, in that order; junction bases with no gene match: 3. The DNA for the CDR3 is TGTGCCAGCAGAAAAGCGGGAGGGTCCTACAATGAGCAGTTCTTC. This gives the protein CASRKAGGSYNEQFF.

Notes on this clone: The likely explanation is a read error, given a far larger clone one base away. This chain links TRBV4-1 with TRBJ2-7; weak D call: TRBD2 (6 bases). In germline, CDR1 is MGHRA, CDR2 YSYEKL. Between the trimmed V and J ends, which lost 0 bases and 5 bases, there was a span of 23 bases. The CDR3 has 18 residues. CDR3: CASSQDWGLAGVSNEQYF. Here the CDR3 DNA reads TGCGCCAGCAGCCAAGATTGGGGACTCGCTGGTGTGTCTAACGAGCAGTACTTC.

The chain combines TRBV7-2 with TRBJ2-7; D may be TRBD2 (5 bases). CDR3 length equals 15 residues. V lost 5 bases to trimming and J lost 0 bases, with 14 bases between them. The V gene's germline CDR1 is SGHTA and CDR2 FQGNSA. The CDR3 bases are TGTGCCAGCAGCCCAACCCGGGAAATCTCCTACGAGCAGTACTTC. Protein product: CASSPTREISYEQYF.

V is TRBV5-1 and J is TRBJ2-2; 12 nucleotides line up with TRBD2. V lost 3 bases, J lost 10 bases, and 4 bases stayed unmatched. The CDR3 extends over 14 amino acids. The germline V gene encodes CDR1 SGHRS and CDR2 YFSETQ. The CDR3 DNA reads TGCGCCAGCAGCTCGACTAGCGGGAGAGTGGAGCTGTTTTTT. Protein sequence: CASSSTSGRVELFF.

The chain has TRBV4-1 and TRBJ2-1; 15 bases align to TRBD2. This CDR3 comprises 16 residues. V was clipped by 3 bases and J by 6 bases; unmatched bases: 3. Germline CDR1 reads MGHRA; CDR2 reads YSYEKL. CDR3 nucleotide sequence: TGCGCCAGCAGCCAGGGACTAGCGGGAGGTACCAATGAGCAGTTCTTC. Its protein is CASSQGLAGGTNEQFF.

This clone showed up just once. CDR3 sequence reads: CASSTGETRQPQHF. The CDR3 DNA follows: TGTGCCAGTAGTACCGGGGAGACACGTCAGCCCCAGCATTTT. This rearrangement joins TRBV19 to TRBJ1-5; no clear D gene. Germline lookup yields CDR1 LNHDA and CDR2 SQIVND (reference sequence). Trimming left V 4 bases short and J 6 bases short, with 13 bases between. This CDR3 region has 14 residues.

The rearrangement links TRBV20-1 to TRBJ1-5, with a weak D call TRBD1 (6 bases). With 7 bases removed from V and 9 bases from J, the gap between germline ends came to 13 bases. The CDR3 loop spans 11 amino acids. Germline CDR1 and CDR2: DFQATT and SNEGSKA (reference sequence). The CDR3 protein is CSVQGTTPQHF. The CDR3 bases are TGCAGTGTACAGGGAACGACGCCCCAGCATTTT.

V is TRBV6-1 and J is TRBJ1-2, with a tentative D call TRBD1 (6 bases). This CDR3 is 14 amino acids long. Germline loops: CDR1 MNHNS, CDR2 SASEGT. The V gene lost 5 bases and the J gene lost 6 bases, with 16 bases spanning the gap. This chain's CDR3 is CASSRGWGAHGYTF. DNA for the CDR3: TGTGCCAGCAGTCGTGGCTGGGGGGCCCATGGCTACACCTTC.

This clone was seen once. The chain recombines TRBV6-1 with TRBJ2-1; 7 bases are shared with TRBD2. Germline lookup yields CDR1 MNHNS and CDR2 SASEGT. CDR3 length: 18 amino acids. Losses at the gene ends were 2 bases for V and 0 bases for J; bases not matched to a gene: 10. The CDR3, as DNA: TGTGCCAGCAGTGAACGGACTAGTTCAGAAAGCTCCTACAATGAGCAGTTCTTC. This gives the protein CASSERTSSESSYNEQFF.